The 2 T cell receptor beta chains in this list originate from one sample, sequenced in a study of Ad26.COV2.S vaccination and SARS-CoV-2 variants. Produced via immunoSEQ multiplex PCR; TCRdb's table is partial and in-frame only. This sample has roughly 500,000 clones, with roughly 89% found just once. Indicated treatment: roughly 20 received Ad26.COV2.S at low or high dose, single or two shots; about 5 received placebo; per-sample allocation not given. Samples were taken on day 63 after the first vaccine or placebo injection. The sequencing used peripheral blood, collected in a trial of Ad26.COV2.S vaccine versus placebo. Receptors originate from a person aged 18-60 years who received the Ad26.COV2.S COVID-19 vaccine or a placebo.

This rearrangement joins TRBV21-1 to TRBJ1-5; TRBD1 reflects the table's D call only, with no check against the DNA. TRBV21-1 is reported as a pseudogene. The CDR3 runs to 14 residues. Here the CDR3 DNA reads TGTGCCAGCAGCGTCGACAGGGCCAATCAGCCCCAGCATTTT. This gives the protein CASSVDRANQPQHF.

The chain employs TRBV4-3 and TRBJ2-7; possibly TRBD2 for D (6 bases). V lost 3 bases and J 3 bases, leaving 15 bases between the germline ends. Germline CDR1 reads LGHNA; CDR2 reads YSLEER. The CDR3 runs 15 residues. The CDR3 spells CASSQTRGGGYEQYF. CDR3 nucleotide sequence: TGCGCCAGCAGCCAGACTCGGGGAGGAGGCTACGAGCAGTACTTC.